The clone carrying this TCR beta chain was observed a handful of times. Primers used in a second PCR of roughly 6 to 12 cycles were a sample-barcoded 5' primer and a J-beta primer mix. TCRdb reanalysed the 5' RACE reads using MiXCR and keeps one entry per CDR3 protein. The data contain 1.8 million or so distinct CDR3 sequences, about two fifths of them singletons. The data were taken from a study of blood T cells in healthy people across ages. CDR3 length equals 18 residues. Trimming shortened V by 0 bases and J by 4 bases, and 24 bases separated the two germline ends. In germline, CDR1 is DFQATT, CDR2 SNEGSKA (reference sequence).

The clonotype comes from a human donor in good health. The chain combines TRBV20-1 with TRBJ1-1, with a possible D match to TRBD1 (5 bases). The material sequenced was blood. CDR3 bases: TGCAGTGCTAGAGATTCTCGGGGTCGCCAGGGTTTCGTCACTGAAGCTTTCTTT. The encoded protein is CSARDSRGRQGFVTEAFF.